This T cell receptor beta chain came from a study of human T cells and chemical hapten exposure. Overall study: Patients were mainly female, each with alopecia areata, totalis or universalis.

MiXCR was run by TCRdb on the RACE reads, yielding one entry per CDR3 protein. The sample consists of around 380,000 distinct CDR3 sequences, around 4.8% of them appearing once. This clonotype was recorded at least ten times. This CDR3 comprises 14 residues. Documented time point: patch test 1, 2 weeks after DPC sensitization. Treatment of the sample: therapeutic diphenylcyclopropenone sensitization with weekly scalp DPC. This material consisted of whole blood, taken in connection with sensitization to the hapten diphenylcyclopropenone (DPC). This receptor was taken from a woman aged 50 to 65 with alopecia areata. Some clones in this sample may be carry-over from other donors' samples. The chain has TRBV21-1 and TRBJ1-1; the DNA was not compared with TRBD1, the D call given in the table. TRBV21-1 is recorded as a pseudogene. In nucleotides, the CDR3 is TGTGCCAGCAGCAATCTAGGGACGAACACTGAAGCTTTCTTT. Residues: CASSNLGTNTEAFF.